What follows are 32 T cell receptor beta chains derived from one specimen sequenced in a study of vaccination effects on CD4 cells after COVID-19. The assay was immunoSEQ multiplex PCR, and TCRdb's table has in-frame clones only and misses some. The sample has about 44,000 clones, around 76% seen once. These receptors lack a known antigen. Culture proceeded for about ten days, and CD4+ T cells were then isolated. SARS-CoV-2 infection was confirmed by PCR in the person between March and December 2020. Subjects were given two BNT162b2 or mRNA-1273 vaccine doses. Sequenced here: CD4+ T cells from PBMCs cultured without peptide, sampled after COVID-19 vaccination. The receptors derive from a human donor who had a prior SARS-CoV-2 infection.

The V gene is TRBV5-1, the J gene TRBJ2-2, with a tentative D call TRBD2 (6 bases). The germline V and J ends were trimmed by 4 bases and 0 bases, with 28 bases remaining between them. The germline gives CDR1 SGHRS, CDR2 YFSETQ. This CDR3 comprises 21 residues. The chain's CDR3 is CASSPRDSQPVGRANTGELFF. CDR3 in DNA: TGCGCCAGCAGCCCGCGGGACTCGCAACCGGTGGGGCGCGCGAACACCGGGGAGCTGTTTTTT.

Only one count was recorded for this clone. The J gene is TRBJ1-1, the V gene TRBV5-1; D not certain. The CDR3 is 13 amino acids. CDR1 and CDR2 from the germline V gene are SGHRS and YFSETQ. V dropped 7 bases and J dropped 0 bases, with 10 bases sitting between them. The CDR3 sequence is CASRPALNTEAFF. The DNA of the CDR3 is TGCGCCAGCCGGCCGGCCCTGAACACTGAAGCTTTCTTT.

The chain couples TRBV6-2 or TRBV6-3 to TRBJ2-7; TRBD2 might be the D (5 bases). V gave up 6 bases and J gave up 4 bases, with 16 bases separating them. Germline V lookup: CDR1 MNHEY, CDR2 SVGEGT. The CDR3 runs 14 residues. The CDR3 DNA reads as TGTGCCAGCAGCCCACTAGGGAAGCCTTACGAGCAGTACTTC. As protein: CASSPLGKPYEQYF.

This clone was seen a handful of times. The chain couples TRBV5-4 to TRBJ2-3; 12 nucleotides align to TRBD2. Germline CDR1 SGHNT, CDR2 YYREEE (reference sequence). The CDR3 spans 17 residues. V shed 6 bases, J shed 4 bases, and the junction held 12 bases outside the gene matches. The CDR3 spells CASTLGPSGGVADTQYF. The CDR3, as DNA: TGTGCCAGCACCCTTGGACCTAGCGGGGGGGTGGCAGATACGCAGTATTTT. The full variable domain, completed using reference TRBV5-4 and TRBJ2-3, is ETGVTQSPTHLIKTRGQQVTLRCSSQSGHNTVSWYQQALGQGPQFIFQYYREEENGRGNFPPRFSGLQFPNYSSELNVNALELDDSALYLCASTLGPSGGVADTQYFGPGTRLTVL.

Only a few counts were recorded for this clone. Other nucleotide sequences in the sample specify the same CDR3. This rearrangement joins TRBV18 to TRBJ2-2; 12 bases are shared with TRBD1. The CDR3 is 16 residues long. Germline assignment: CDR1 KGHSH and CDR2 LQKENI. J lost 5 bases, V lost 5 bases, and 6 bases had no gene match. The CDR3 spells CASSRPGQGATGELFF. CDR3 sequence (DNA): TGTGCCAGCTCAAGGCCGGGACAGGGGGCTACCGGGGAGCTGTTTTTT.

The CDR3 nucleotides read TGTGCCAGCAGTTTAACCAGGGGCTCTGGAAACACCATATATTTT. This sequence encodes CASSLTRGSGNTIYF. The chain uses TRBV6-5 and TRBJ1-3, with D perhaps matching TRBD1 (6 bases). In germline, CDR1 is MNHEY, CDR2 SVGAGI. The V and J ends lost 4 bases and 0 bases respectively, with 10 bases between them. This CDR3 is built from 15 residues.

This chain joins TRBV5-4 and TRBJ2-5; 14 nucleotides agree with TRBD2. V trimming: 3 bases; J trimming: 4 bases; junction bases outside the gene matches: 5. The CDR3 loop spans 16 amino acids. Germline CDR1 is SGHNT and CDR2 is YYREEE (reference sequence). The CDR3 spells CASSSGLAGVRETQYF. The CDR3 nucleotides read TGTGCCAGCAGCTCGGGACTAGCGGGAGTGAGAGAGACCCAGTACTTC.

The V call is TRBV7-2, the J call TRBJ2-2; D remains unclear. Germline values: CDR1 SGHTA, CDR2 FQGNSA. This CDR3 comprises 13 residues. Between the trimmed V and J ends, which lost 2 bases and 7 bases, there was a span of 8 bases. The CDR3 region is CASSLSRVGELFF. For the CDR3, the DNA is TGTGCCAGCAGCTTATCTAGAGTCGGGGAGCTGTTTTTT.

There are a few counts of this clone. V and J are TRBV5-1 and TRBJ2-1; 7 bases align to TRBD2. CDR3 length: 16 amino acids. Germline V gene lookup returns CDR1 SGHRS and CDR2 YFSETQ. J gave up 3 bases and V 5 bases, and 11 bases lay outside the gene matches. The chain's CDR3 is CASRGTIAGLYNEQFF. The CDR3 nucleotides read TGCGCCAGCAGGGGGACTATAGCGGGTCTCTACAATGAGCAGTTCTTC. Supplemented by reference TRBV5-1 and TRBJ2-1, the full variable domain reads KAGVTQTPRYLIKTRGQQVTLSCSPISGHRSVSWYQQTPGQGLQFLFEYFSETQRNKGNFPGRFSGRQFSNSRSEMNVSTLELGDSALYLCASRGTIAGLYNEQFFGPGTRLTVL.

The chain is built from TRBV7-2 and TRBJ2-2; a weak D match, TRBD2 (5 bases). V gave up 4 bases and J gave up 0 bases, with 9 bases separating them. CDR3 length equals 15 residues. Looked up from germline, CDR1 is SGHTA and CDR2 is FQGNSA. The CDR3 is CASSSRAANTGELFF. For the CDR3, the DNA is TGTGCCAGCAGCTCGAGGGCCGCGAACACCGGGGAGCTGTTTTTT.

This chain connects TRBV9 to TRBJ1-2; D perhaps matches TRBD1 (5 bases). CDR1 and CDR2 (germline): SGDLS, YYNGEE. The CDR3 extends over 15 amino acids. Trimming removed 0 bases from V and 2 bases from J, with 11 bases in between. The CDR3 region is CASSVAPGRNYGYTF. The CDR3 DNA follows: TGTGCCAGCAGCGTAGCCCCAGGGCGCAACTATGGCTACACCTTC.

The DNA for the CDR3 is TGTGCCAGCAGCTTACCCCGCGTAGGGCGGAATGAGCAGTTCTTC. Translated: CASSLPRVGRNEQFF. The chain recombines TRBV7-9 with TRBJ2-1; D remains unclear. Trimming left V 2 bases short and J 7 bases short, with 15 bases between. Germline V gene data show CDR1 as SEHNR and CDR2 as FQNEAQ (reference sequence). The CDR3 length is 15 residues.

The gene calls are TRBV7-3 and TRBJ2-3; possibly TRBD2 for D (6 bases). V was shortened by 1 base and J by 4 bases, with 6 bases between the two germline ends. The CDR3 extends over 13 amino acids. CDR1 is SGHTA, CDR2 FQGTGA, per germline. CDR3 coding DNA: TGTGCCAGCAGCTTAAGCGGGGCAGATACGCAGTATTTT. Amino acids: CASSLSGADTQYF.

This sequence joins TRBV6-5 and TRBJ1-3; no reliable D call. The CDR3 has 15 amino acids. V dropped 0 bases and J dropped 1 base, with 7 bases sitting between them. The germline V gene has CDR1 MNHEY and CDR2 SVGAGI. The CDR3: CASSYSEGSGNTIYF. Here the CDR3 DNA reads TGTGCCAGCAGTTACTCAGAAGGATCTGGAAACACCATATATTTT.

The chain joins TRBV4-3 to TRBJ2-7, with TRBD1 matching 7 bases. With V trimmed by 3 bases and J by 3 bases, 11 bases remained unmatched. There are 16 residues in the CDR3. Per germline, CDR1 LGHNA and CDR2 YSLEER. Written as DNA, the CDR3 is TGCGCCAGCAGCCATCCAGAGGGACAGCCATACTACGAGCAGTACTTC. Its translation: CASSHPEGQPYYEQYF.

CDR3 coding DNA: TGTGCCAGCAGCTTATCCTTAACCAGGGAAGAGACCCAGTACTTC. This encodes CASSLSLTREETQYF. This chain joins TRBV11-1 and TRBJ2-5; D is possibly TRBD1 (5 bases). The CDR3 is 15 amino acids. CDR1 is SGHAT and CDR2 is FQDESV in the germline V gene (reference sequence). Trimming removed 2 bases from V and 3 bases from J, with 13 bases in between.

This chain uses TRBV3-1 (or the pseudogene TRBV3-2) with TRBJ2-7, with D unclear. Germline V gives CDR1 LGHDT, CDR2 YNNKEL (reference sequence). The CDR3 extends over 14 amino acids. V lost 1 base, J lost 6 bases, and 13 bases lay in between. CDR3 region: CASSQASPGFEQYF. In nucleotides, the CDR3 is TGTGCCAGCAGCCAAGCAAGTCCTGGGTTCGAGCAGTACTTC.

This sequence joins TRBV11-3 and TRBJ2-2; D is undetermined. Germline loops: CDR1 SGHNT, CDR2 YENEEA. CDR3 size: 14 residues. Between the trimmed V and J ends, which lost 0 bases and 4 bases, there was a span of 6 bases. CDR3 coding DNA: TGTGCCAGCAGCTTAGAATTCAGCACCGGGGAGCTGTTTTTT. This sequence encodes CASSLEFSTGELFF.

The chain couples TRBV19 to TRBJ2-3, with 8 nucleotides matching TRBD2. The CDR3 spans 17 residues. V shed 5 bases and J 1 base; nucleotides not matched to a gene: 11. Germline V gene lookup returns CDR1 LNHDA and CDR2 SQIVND (reference sequence). As DNA, the CDR3 is TGTGCCAGTAGTCCGGGACTAGAGGCAGTGGGCACAGATACGCAGTATTTT. It encodes CASSPGLEAVGTDTQYF.

This clone has a handful of counts. This specimen includes other DNA sequences encoding the same CDR3. The chain recombines TRBV7-2 with TRBJ1-4; weak D call: TRBD1 (6 bases). Trimming stripped 1 base from V and 3 bases from J, with 6 bases between. From germline, CDR1 is SGHTA and CDR2 FQGNSA. The length of the CDR3 is 14 residues. The CDR3 protein is CASSLGTANEKLFF. The CDR3 DNA reads TGTGCCAGCAGCTTAGGGACAGCTAATGAAAAACTGTTTTTT.

This clone came up a few times. The gene calls are TRBV19 and TRBJ1-3; 7 nucleotides agree with TRBD1. The junction had 17 bases not matched to a gene; V was cut back by 6 bases and J by 0 bases. The length of the CDR3 is 19 residues. The V gene's germline CDR1 is LNHDA and CDR2 SQIVND (reference sequence). The CDR3 is CASRPVGTARHYSGNTIYF. DNA for the CDR3: TGTGCCAGTAGACCTGTCGGGACAGCGCGTCACTACTCTGGAAACACCATATATTTT.

The CDR3, as DNA: TGTGCCAGCAGCCAAGTTGTCTACAATGAGCAGTTCTTC. Translation: CASSQVVYNEQFF. The V call is TRBV3-1 (or the pseudogene TRBV3-2), the J call TRBJ2-1, with D hard to call. Germline V gene sequence: CDR1 LGHDT, CDR2 YNNKEL (reference sequence). V dropped 1 base and J dropped 3 bases, with 4 bases sitting between them. This CDR3 comprises 13 residues.

The chain uses TRBV3-1 (or the pseudogene TRBV3-2) and TRBJ2-5; D assignment may be TRBD1 or TRBD2 (6 bases each). The CDR3 is 16 residues long. V was clipped by 0 bases and J by 4 bases, with 15 bases between them. Germline loops: CDR1 LGHDT, CDR2 YNNKEL (reference sequence). CDR3 sequence: CASSQDRKGGSETQYF. CDR3 coding DNA: TGTGCCAGCAGCCAAGATAGGAAGGGGGGCTCAGAGACCCAGTACTTC.

The V and J genes are TRBV19 and TRBJ1-4; no reliable D call. The CDR3 sequence is 16 residues long. Germline loops: CDR1 LNHDA, CDR2 SQIVND (reference sequence). Trimming removed 7 bases from V and 3 bases from J, with 18 bases in between. The CDR3 DNA reads as TGTGCCAGTAAACCTAAAAGTTGGTATGCTAATGAAAAACTGTTTTTT. Translated, it gives CASKPKSWYANEKLFF.

This chain joins TRBV5-8 and TRBJ1-3; no clear D gene. In germline, CDR1 is SGHTS, CDR2 YDEGEE. This CDR3 is built from 14 residues. The V end was cut by 4 bases, the J end by 4 bases, with 12 bases between. The DNA of the CDR3 is TGTGCCAGCAGCCCAACGTGGCAGGGAAACACCATATATTTT. Its translation is CASSPTWQGNTIYF.

The chain recombines TRBV7-3 with TRBJ2-1; TRBD2 matches 10 bases. J was trimmed by 4 bases and V by 4 bases; bases with no gene match: 4. CDR1 is SGHTA and CDR2 is FQGTGA in the germline V gene. This CDR3 is built from 15 residues. CDR3 nucleotides: TGTGCCAGCAGCTCACTAGCGGGAACGTACAATGAGCAGTTCTTC. Amino acid sequence: CASSSLAGTYNEQFF.

The gene calls are TRBV5-1 and TRBJ2-5, with D hard to call. Germline V gene lookup returns CDR1 SGHRS and CDR2 YFSETQ. With 0 bases removed from V and 0 bases from J, the gap between germline ends came to 0 bases. This CDR3 has 12 residues. CDR3 nucleotide sequence: TGCGCCAGCAGCTTGGACCAAGAGACCCAGTACTTC. Its protein product is CASSLDQETQYF.

The chain employs TRBV19 and TRBJ2-7; weak D call: TRBD1 (5 bases). CDR3 length equals 14 residues. Germline V gene sequence: CDR1 LNHDA, CDR2 SQIVND (reference sequence). V gave up 6 bases and J gave up 5 bases, with 17 bases separating them. CDR3 amino acids: CASRRTMRTNEQYF. DNA of the CDR3: TGTGCCAGTAGGCGAACAATGCGGACAAACGAGCAGTACTTC.

This clone was observed once. This chain uses TRBV7-3 with TRBJ1-2, with unresolved D. Germline V lookup: CDR1 SGHTA, CDR2 FQGTGA. The CDR3 has 13 residues. Trimming took off 5 bases at V and 4 bases at J, with 11 bases between the two ends. The CDR3 spells CASSLNGVYGYTF. CDR3 in DNA: TGTGCCAGCAGCCTTAACGGGGTCTATGGCTACACCTTC.

V usage is TRBV2 and J usage is TRBJ2-3, with D unresolved. The CDR3 runs to 17 residues. V gave up 1 base and J gave up 0 bases, with 14 bases separating them. Germline CDR1 is SNHLY and CDR2 is FYNNEI. Written as DNA, the CDR3 is TGTGCCAGCAGTGAAGTCCCGGACCCCCTCAGCACAGATACGCAGTATTTT. This codes for CASSEVPDPLSTDTQYF.

The chain uses TRBV11-1 and TRBJ2-7; 7 bases fit TRBD1. The V segment lost 3 bases and the J segment 0 bases; nucleotides outside the gene matches: 5. From germline, CDR1 is SGHAT and CDR2 FQDESV (reference sequence). There are 15 residues in the CDR3. CDR3 sequence: CASSFGQDLSYEQYF. The DNA of the CDR3 is TGTGCCAGCAGCTTCGGACAGGACCTCTCCTACGAGCAGTACTTC. The full variable domain, with the rest looked up from reference TRBV11-1 and TRBJ2-7, is EAEVAQSPRYKITEKSQAVAFWCDPISGHATLYWYRQILGQGPELLVQFQDESVVDDSQLPKDRFSAERLKGVDSTLKIQPAELGDSAMYLCASSFGQDLSYEQYFGPGTRLTVT.

The rearrangement uses TRBV11-3 and TRBJ2-1; 9 bases are shared with TRBD2. This CDR3 comprises 15 residues. Germline-derived CDR1 and CDR2 are SGHNT and YENEEA. Trimming removed 4 bases from V and 10 bases from J; junction bases left unmatched: 11. As DNA, the CDR3 is TGTGCCAGCAGCTCGCCTAGGGCGGGAGGGTCGGAGCAGTTCTTC. As protein: CASSSPRAGGSEQFF.